The 19 T cell receptor beta chains below all came from one sample that was sequenced in a study of blood T cell repertoires in COVID-19. TCRdb keeps only in-frame clones here, not all; method: immunoSEQ multiplex PCR. Of about 280,000 clones in the sample, around 85% were seen once. The sample comprised PBMCs or T cells enriched from blood (not recorded which). The receptors shown here come from a woman in her forties or fifties who had recovered from COVID-19.

This rearrangement joins TRBV2 to TRBJ1-2, with 10 bases that match TRBD1. The CDR3 runs 15 residues. Germline CDR1 reads SNHLY; CDR2 reads FYNNEI. V trimming: 6 bases; J trimming: 4 bases; junction bases outside the gene matches: 8. CDR3 bases: TGTGCCAGCAGGACAGGGGGCGGTTTGGTCTATGGCTACACCTTC. This gives the protein CASRTGGGLVYGYTF.

This clone was counted once. The chain carries TRBV13 and TRBJ2-7, with D possibly matching TRBD2 (6 bases). The CDR3 contains 14 residues. V was cut by 6 bases and J by 0 bases, with 12 bases left in between. The germline V gene has CDR1 PRHDT and CDR2 FYEKMQ (reference sequence). The CDR3 nucleotides are TGTGCCAGCAGATCCGGGACTCACTCCTACGAGCAGTACTTC. It codes for CASRSGTHSYEQYF.

The chain is built from TRBV11-2 and TRBJ1-3; 7 bases line up with TRBD1. Germline CDR1 and CDR2: SGHAT and FQNNGV. V was pared by 2 bases and J by 7 bases, with 5 bases of the junction left unmatched. The CDR3 is made up of 14 amino acids. As DNA, the CDR3 is TGTGCCAGCAGCTTAACGCTCAGGGGGAACACCATATATTTT. As protein: CASSLTLRGNTIYF.

The J gene is TRBJ1-5, the V gene TRBV27, with D tentatively TRBD1 (5 bases). There are 14 residues in the CDR3. V was clipped by 7 bases and J by 2 bases, with 12 bases between them. Germline V gives CDR1 MNHEY, CDR2 SMNVEV (reference sequence). In nucleotides, the CDR3 is TGTGCCAGCACCGACAGTAGGGGCAATCAGCCCCAGCATTTT. It specifies CASTDSRGNQPQHF.

The chain combines TRBV28 with TRBJ1-1; 9 bases align to TRBD1. This CDR3 has 14 amino acids. V was clipped by 7 bases and J by 3 bases; unmatched bases: 6. The V gene's germline CDR1 is MDHEN and CDR2 SYDVKM. The CDR3 loop reads CASTGQGLYTEAFF. In nucleotides, the CDR3 is TGTGCCAGCACCGGACAGGGGTTGTACACTGAAGCTTTCTTT.

The CDR3 sequence: CASSIETRTEAFF. The CDR3 DNA reads as TGTGCCAGCAGCATTGAGACGCGGACTGAAGCTTTCTTT. The chain couples TRBV9 to TRBJ1-1; D is undetermined. CDR3 size: 13 residues. Germline CDR1 reads SGDLS; CDR2 reads YYNGEE. Trimming removed 4 bases at V and 5 bases at J, with 12 bases between.

This chain joins TRBV5-1 and TRBJ2-7, with D maybe TRBD1 (7 bases). Germline loops: CDR1 SGHRS, CDR2 YFSETQ. Trimming removed 1 base at V and 2 bases at J, with 13 bases between. The CDR3 is 15 amino acids. CDR3 in DNA: TGCGCCAGCAGCTTGTCGGCAGGGGGGACCTACGAGCAGTACTTC. Translated, it gives CASSLSAGGTYEQYF.

This rearrangement joins TRBV7-9 to TRBJ1-1, with 9 bases that match TRBD1. The CDR3 sequence is 16 residues long. V trimming: 5 bases; J trimming: 1 base; junction bases outside the gene matches: 8. CDR1 and CDR2 (germline): SEHNR, FQNEAQ (reference sequence). The CDR3 loop reads CASSPRTGEWNTEAFF. The CDR3, as DNA: TGTGCCAGCAGCCCTCGGACAGGGGAGTGGAACACTGAAGCTTTCTTT.

As DNA, the CDR3 is TGCGCCAGCAGCTTGGCAGGGGGACAGCCAGGTGGCTACACCTTC. Protein sequence: CASSLAGGQPGGYTF. The rearrangement uses TRBV5-1 and TRBJ1-2; TRBD1 matches 7 bases. The CDR3 has 15 residues. Germline V CDR1 and CDR2: SGHRS, YFSETQ. J gave up 7 bases and V 0 bases, and 9 bases lay outside the gene matches.

The chain couples TRBV28 to TRBJ2-2, with D possibly matching TRBD2 (5 bases). There are 15 residues in the CDR3. V gave up 8 bases and J gave up 0 bases, with 13 bases separating them. Germline loops: CDR1 MDHEN, CDR2 SYDVKM. This chain's CDR3 is CASGGRSANTGELFF. DNA for the CDR3: TGTGCCAGCGGAGGACGCAGCGCGAACACCGGGGAGCTGTTTTTT.

V and J are TRBV21-1 and TRBJ2-7; TRBD1 was called by the table and not checked on the DNA. TRBV21-1 has pseudogene status. The CDR3 sequence is 16 residues long. The CDR3 nucleotides are TGTGCCAGCAGCAAAGGAGGGGACACACCAGGATACGAGCAGTACTTC. Its protein product is CASSKGGDTPGYEQYF.

This rearrangement joins TRBV28 to TRBJ1-3, with 7 nucleotides matching TRBD1. CDR1 is MDHEN and CDR2 is SYDVKM in the germline V gene. The CDR3 has 16 residues. V was pared by 5 bases and J by 3 bases, with 10 bases of the junction left unmatched. The CDR3 nucleotides are TGTGCCAGCAGTATCGACAGGGACGCTGGTGGAAACACCATATATTTT. This translates into CASSIDRDAGGNTIYF.

The chain employs TRBV5-1 and TRBJ2-2; TRBD1 is a possible D gene (6 bases). The CDR3 has 14 amino acids. Germline assignment: CDR1 SGHRS and CDR2 YFSETQ. Trimming stripped 5 bases from V and 0 bases from J, with 8 bases between. The CDR3 bases are TGCGCCAGCAGGGACAGCGCGAACACCGGGGAGCTGTTTTTT. It encodes CASRDSANTGELFF.

V gene TRBV20-1 combines with J gene TRBJ2-1, with D unclear. With 3 bases removed from V and 1 base from J, the gap between germline ends came to 7 bases. This CDR3 is 13 amino acids long. CDR1 is DFQATT, CDR2 SNEGSKA, per germline (reference sequence). The CDR3 DNA reads as TGCAGTGCTAGTCCCCCGTCCTACAATGAGCAGTTCTTC. Translation gives CSASPPSYNEQFF.

The chain employs TRBV25-1 and TRBJ1-2, with D hard to call. This CDR3 is built from 12 residues. V lost 2 bases and J 9 bases, leaving 10 bases between the germline ends. Germline CDR1 MGHDK, CDR2 SYGVNS. The CDR3 DNA sequence: TGTGCCAGCAGTGAAGTTCGGGAGCGCTACACCTTC. As protein: CASSEVRERYTF.

In this sample, this clone turned up once. The chain joins TRBV2 to TRBJ1-6, with 7 nucleotides matching TRBD1. The trim removed 5 bases at V and 10 bases at J, leaving 8 bases unmatched. CDR3 length equals 14 residues. Germline V gene data show CDR1 as SNHLY and CDR2 as FYNNEI. The CDR3 region is CASSLWDSGSPLHF. Here the CDR3 DNA reads TGTGCCAGCAGTTTATGGGACAGCGGCTCACCCCTCCACTTT.

This clone was picked up one time. V and J are TRBV9 and TRBJ1-2; a weak D match, TRBD1 (5 bases). The CDR3 covers 14 residues. Trimming removed 7 bases at V and 0 bases at J, with 13 bases between. Germline loops: CDR1 SGDLS, CDR2 YYNGEE. CDR3 bases: TGTGCCAGCGTGTCCCAGGGTGCTAACTATGGCTACACCTTC. Translating gives CASVSQGANYGYTF. Drawing the rest from reference TRBV9 and TRBJ1-2, the complete variable domain is DSGVTQTPKHLITATGQRVTLRCSPRSGDLSVYWYQQSLDQGLQFLIQYYNGEERAKGNILERFSAQQFPDLHSELNLSSLELGDSALYFCASVSQGANYGYTFGSGTRLTVV.

The chain couples TRBV5-1 to TRBJ2-7; D gene unclear. The CDR3 is made up of 16 amino acids. Trimming left V 0 bases short and J 3 bases short, with 16 bases between. CDR1 is SGHRS, CDR2 YFSETQ, per germline. The CDR3 bases are TGCGCCAGCAGCTTGGATGGCAGGTTGAATCTCTACGAGCAGTACTTC. Translated: CASSLDGRLNLYEQYF.

About this clone: With a much larger clone just one base away, this may be a read error. The J gene is TRBJ1-1, the V gene TRBV27, with D possibly TRBD1 on 6 matching bases. The CDR3 consists of 13 residues. Trimming stripped 1 base from V and 3 bases from J, with 6 bases between. CDR1 is MNHEY and CDR2 is SMNVEV in the germline V gene (reference sequence). The CDR3 nucleotides are TGTGCCAGCAGTTTATACAGGGACACTGAAGCTTTCTTT. This translates into CASSLYRDTEAFF.